The 27 T cell receptor beta chains given below trace back to one sample, sequenced in a study of identical twins. One entry per CDR3 protein, called by TCRdb with MiXCR from the 5' RACE reads. The sample has about 890,000 distinct CDR3 sequences; 9% to 15% are singletons. The same sample was also studied in work on yellow fever vaccine responses in identical twins.

Source material: PBMCs. These receptor sequences come from a woman younger than 30 in good health.

This clonotype was seen at least ten times. This sequence joins TRBV10-3 and TRBJ1-2; D is unclear. Trimming left V 2 bases short and J 2 bases short, with 9 bases between. The germline CDR1 and CDR2 sequences are ENHRY and SYGVKD. This CDR3 spans 14 amino acids. The CDR3 region is CAISEGGGNYGYTF. CDR3 DNA: TGTGCCATCAGTGAGGGTGGCGGAAACTATGGCTACACCTTC.

The chain recombines TRBV14 with TRBJ2-7; TRBD1 might be the D (6 bases). Germline V gene lookup returns CDR1 SGHDN and CDR2 FVKESK. V was trimmed by 4 bases and J by 3 bases, leaving 10 bases between them. This CDR3 is 13 amino acids long. The CDR3 protein is CASSRQGHYEQYV. CDR3 in DNA: TGTGCCAGCAGCCGCCAGGGGCACTACGAGCAGTACGTC.

The rearrangement joins TRBV4-2 to TRBJ2-7; 14 bases are shared with TRBD2. Germline loops: CDR1 LGHNA, CDR2 YNFKEQ. After removal of 1 base from V and 3 bases from J, the junction contained 5 bases not matched to a gene. There are 17 residues in the CDR3. CDR3 amino acids: CASSQAGTSGSSYEQYF. The CDR3 region has the DNA TGTGCCAGCAGCCAAGCCGGGACTAGCGGGAGTAGCTACGAGCAGTACTTC.

V is TRBV20-1 and J is TRBJ2-7; no firm D call. V was cut by 2 bases and J by 2 bases, with 13 bases left in between. The germline V gene encodes CDR1 DFQATT and CDR2 SNEGSKA (reference sequence). CDR3 length: 14 amino acids. CDR3 residues: CSARHPIGPYEQYF. The CDR3 nucleotides read TGCAGTGCTAGACACCCAATTGGGCCCTACGAGCAGTACTTC.

The sample holds a few counts of this clonotype. The rearrangement links TRBV7-6 to TRBJ2-1; 7 bases match TRBD1. Germline lookup yields CDR1 SGHVS and CDR2 FNYEAQ. Trimming removed 1 base from V and 4 bases from J; junction bases left unmatched: 10. The CDR3 spans 17 residues. The CDR3 here is CASSLGGRDRVYNEQFF. The CDR3 nucleotides are TGTGCCAGCAGCTTAGGAGGTAGAGACAGGGTATACAATGAGCAGTTCTTC.

This clonotype was seen a handful of times. The chain uses TRBV7-9 and TRBJ1-2, with no clear D. V lost 5 bases, J lost 1 base, and 11 bases lay in between. CDR3 length equals 14 residues. Per germline, CDR1 SEHNR and CDR2 FQNEAQ (reference sequence). CDR3 sequence reads: CASSHGSHNYGYTF. The CDR3 DNA follows: TGTGCCAGCAGCCACGGGTCACATAACTATGGCTACACCTTC. The full variable domain, rest sourced from reference TRBV7-9 and TRBJ1-2, is DTGVSQNPRHKITKRGQNVTFRCDPISEHNRLYWYRQTLGQGPEFLTYFQNEAQLEKSRLLSDRFSAERPKGSFSTLEIQRTEQGDSAMYLCASSHGSHNYGYTFGSGTRLTVV.

This clonotype was seen only once. This may come from a read error, since a much larger clone is one base off. CDR3 sequence: CASSQDFVGGRTDTQYF. The CDR3 region has the DNA TGCGCCAGCAGCCAAGATTTTGTGGGGGGGCGGACAGATACGCAGTATTTT. J is TRBJ2-3 and V is TRBV4-1, with D perhaps TRBD2 (7 bases). The germline V gene encodes CDR1 MGHRA and CDR2 YSYEKL. CDR3 length: 17 residues. V gave up 0 bases and J gave up 3 bases, with 16 bases separating them.

The chain recombines TRBV27 with TRBJ1-1; unclear D gene. Trimming cost V 0 bases and J 5 bases, with 13 bases left between them. In germline, CDR1 is MNHEY, CDR2 SMNVEV (reference sequence). CDR3 length equals 15 residues. The DNA of the CDR3 is TGTGCCAGCAGTTTATCGGCGGAATGGGTTACTGAAGCTTTCTTT. Its translation: CASSLSAEWVTEAFF.

Only a few counts were recorded for this clonotype. The chain recombines TRBV24-1 with TRBJ2-7, with D hard to call. Trimming shortened V by 0 bases and J by 7 bases, and 6 bases separated the two germline ends. The CDR3 is made up of 12 amino acids. Germline V gives CDR1 KGHDR, CDR2 SFDVKD. CDR3 sequence reads: CATSDLGWEQYF. The CDR3 DNA reads TGTGCCACCAGTGATTTGGGATGGGAGCAGTACTTC.

Of note for this clonotype: The junction shows a germline mismatch at one end, possibly a read error. The J gene is TRBJ1-4, the V gene TRBV10-3; D is uncertain. There are 12 residues in the CDR3. Per the germline V gene, CDR1 is ENHRY and CDR2 is SYGVKD. As DNA, the CDR3 is TGTGCCATCAGTGAGTCGACGGAAACACTGTTTTTT. This encodes CAISESTETLFF.

This clonotype was observed many times. The V call is TRBV4-1, the J call TRBJ2-7; 7 nucleotides match TRBD2. V dropped 0 bases and J dropped 6; count of bases not matched to a gene: 5. CDR1 MGHRA and CDR2 YSYEKL come from the germline V gene. The CDR3 loop spans 14 amino acids. The DNA of the CDR3 is TGCGCCAGCAGCCAAGATGTAACGGGAGGCGAGCAGTACTTC. As protein: CASSQDVTGGEQYF.

This clonotype was seen at least ten times. DNA for the CDR3: TGTGCCAGCAGCTTATCTGCACAAGGGGGAACGAATACACACGAGCAGTACTTC. Its protein product is CASSLSAQGGTNTHEQYF. J is TRBJ2-7 and V is TRBV11-2, with D possibly matching TRBD1 (6 bases). Germline assignment: CDR1 SGHAT and CDR2 FQNNGV. Trimming removed 2 bases from V and 5 bases from J, with 25 bases in between. This CDR3 has 18 residues.

There are a few counts of this clonotype. This chain connects TRBV5-4 to TRBJ2-7; the match to TRBD1 covers 9 bases. The CDR3 is 14 residues long. Unmatched junction bases numbered 2, after V lost 0 bases and J lost 4 bases. Germline values: CDR1 SGHNT, CDR2 YYREEE (reference sequence). CDR3 DNA: TGTGCCAGCAGCTTGGGACAGGGGGAGTACGAGCAGTACGTC. Protein sequence: CASSLGQGEYEQYV.

The genes are TRBV5-6 and TRBJ2-7, with TRBD2 matching over 11 bases. There are 16 residues in the CDR3. The J segment lost 2 bases and the V segment lost 0 bases, leaving 4 bases of the junction unmatched. The germline gives CDR1 SGHDT, CDR2 YYEEEE. The chain's CDR3 is CASSLGGLAVPYEQYF. The CDR3 DNA reads as TGTGCCAGCAGCTTGGGGGGACTAGCGGTGCCCTACGAGCAGTACTTC.

In its sample, this clonotype was seen a few times. V is TRBV11-2 and J is TRBJ2-3; D is possibly TRBD2 (5 bases). Germline V lookup: CDR1 SGHAT, CDR2 FQNNGV. CDR3 length equals 14 residues. The germline V and J ends were trimmed by 1 base and 5 bases, with 10 bases remaining between them. The CDR3, as DNA: TGTGCCAGCAGCTTAGGGACTTTCGGAGATACGCAGTATTTT. It codes for CASSLGTFGDTQYF.

This clonotype was found many times. J is TRBJ1-4 and V is TRBV24-1; possible D gene TRBD1, 5 bases. The germline V and J ends were trimmed by 3 bases and 5 bases, with 9 bases remaining between them. Germline values: CDR1 KGHDR, CDR2 SFDVKD. The length of the CDR3 is 14 residues. The CDR3 reads CATSDGAPNEKLFF. In DNA form, the CDR3 reads TGTGCCACCAGTGATGGGGCCCCAAATGAAAAACTGTTTTTT.

This clonotype was seen more than once but under ten times. The rearrangement uses TRBV25-1 and TRBJ2-1; D is unclear. The CDR3 covers 16 residues. CDR1 is MGHDK and CDR2 is SYGVNS in the germline V gene. The germline V and J ends were trimmed by 3 bases and 7 bases, with 19 bases remaining between them. The CDR3 loop is CASSDSRTISGNEQFF. The CDR3 DNA is TGTGCCAGCAGTGATTCTAGAACCATTAGTGGTAATGAGCAGTTCTTC.

The chain links TRBV6-1 to TRBJ1-6, with unresolved D. The CDR3 has 14 residues. Trimming cost V 1 base and J 13 bases, with 14 bases left between them. Looked up from germline, CDR1 is MNHNS and CDR2 is SASEGT. The CDR3 bases are TGTGCCAGCAGTGAAGGCGGCCGCAACCTCCCCCTCCACTTT. This sequence encodes CASSEGGRNLPLHF.

This clonotype was found a few times. V gene TRBV2 combines with J gene TRBJ2-3, with TRBD2 as a possible D gene (6 bases). V dropped 3 bases and J dropped 1 base, with 11 bases sitting between them. The CDR3 is 15 residues long. Germline V gene sequence: CDR1 SNHLY, CDR2 FYNNEI. The DNA for the CDR3 is TGTGCCAGCAGTGATGGGGGGAGTCGCACAGATACGCAGTATTTT. Translating gives CASSDGGSRTDTQYF.

This sequence joins TRBV20-1 and TRBJ2-7; 9 positions match TRBD2. Germline CDR1 and CDR2: DFQATT and SNEGSKA (reference sequence). Trimming removed 4 bases from V and 5 bases from J; junction bases left unmatched: 6. The CDR3 runs to 13 residues. CDR3 protein: CSANPSGINEQYF. CDR3 nucleotide sequence: TGCAGTGCTAATCCTAGCGGGATTAACGAGCAGTACTTC.

This chain links TRBV29-1 with TRBJ2-4; 11 bases map to TRBD1. The CDR3 totals 13 residues. The junction had 4 bases not matched to a gene; V was cut back by 6 bases and J by 6 bases. CDR1 and CDR2 (germline): SQVTM, ANQGSEA. CDR3 nucleotide sequence: TGCAGCGTAACCGGACAGGGGGCAAACATTCAGTACTTC. Translating it yields CSVTGQGANIQYF.

The chain carries TRBV6-1 and TRBJ2-5; D is undetermined. The CDR3 spans 15 residues. Germline CDR1 reads MNHNS; CDR2 reads SASEGT. V was trimmed by 5 bases and J by 2 bases, leaving 15 bases between them. This chain's CDR3 is CASSRPLGRQETQYF. CDR3 coding DNA: TGTGCCAGCAGTCGCCCCCTCGGTAGACAAGAGACCCAGTACTTC.

The chain couples TRBV2 to TRBJ1-5, with 10 bases lining up with TRBD1. J lost 6 bases, V lost 3 bases, and 2 bases had no gene match. The CDR3 is 14 amino acids. Per germline, CDR1 SNHLY and CDR2 FYNNEI. The CDR3 sequence is CASSDGQGVQPQHF. The CDR3 DNA is TGTGCCAGCAGTGATGGACAGGGGGTTCAGCCCCAGCATTTT.

This sequence joins TRBV3-1 and TRBJ1-5, with TRBD1 matching over 7 bases. Germline-derived CDR1 and CDR2 are LGHDT and YNNKEL (reference sequence). J was trimmed by 6 bases and V by 1 base; bases with no gene match: 3. The CDR3 extends over 14 amino acids. The DNA of the CDR3 is TGTGCCAGCAGCCAAGCTACAGGGGTTCAGCCCCAGCATTTT. This gives the protein CASSQATGVQPQHF.

V gene TRBV10-3 combines with J gene TRBJ2-2; tentative D call: TRBD1 (6 bases). From germline, CDR1 is ENHRY and CDR2 SYGVKD. CDR3 length equals 13 residues. Trimming left V 6 bases short and J 8 bases short, with 13 bases between. The CDR3 sequence is CAIRGAVRGELFF. CDR3 DNA sequence: TGTGCCATCAGGGGGGCCGTTCGAGGGGAGCTGTTTTTT.

This clonotype was recorded a few times. The rearrangement uses TRBV3-1 and TRBJ2-7; D not certain. CDR3 size: 13 residues. The V end was cut by 1 base, the J end by 3 bases, with 7 bases between. Germline CDR1 is LGHDT and CDR2 is YNNKEL (reference sequence). The CDR3 sequence: CASSQGFNYEQYF. The CDR3 DNA is TGTGCCAGCAGCCAAGGATTTAACTACGAGCAGTACTTC.

In its sample, this clonotype was seen a few times. The rearrangement uses TRBV12-3 or TRBV12-4 and TRBJ2-1; 7 bases align to TRBD2. The CDR3 runs to 12 residues. Trimming at V came to 1 base and at J to 11 bases, leaving 2 bases not matched to a gene. CDR3 sequence: CASSLGGGQQFF. CDR3 DNA sequence: TGTGCCAGCAGTTTAGGGGGGGGACAGCAGTTCTTC.